This record covers a single T cell receptor (beta chain). Its specificity is not known. The data were obtained in a study of T cell responses to AZD1222 COVID-19 vaccine. Study-wide points: White British ancestry dominated among donors, who included more females, and clonal diversity was possibly underestimated. Vaccine-related CD4 TCRs covered spike, predominating at 160-218 and 743-854. Following two doses of AZD1222, Spike-specific TCR breadth and depth rose. Repertoires were collected only later (after the peak T cell response had occurred).

The CDR3 has 12 residues. Germline CDR1 reads MNHEY; CDR2 reads SVGAGI. V was trimmed by 2 bases and J by 10 bases, leaving 9 bases between them. Libraries were prepared by immunoSEQ multiplex PCR; TCRdb keeps only in-frame clonotypes and omits some of them. The data contain 130,000 or so clones, over 75% of them singletons. The material was peripheral blood, obtained 28 days after the second dose of the MenACWY control vaccine. The receptor was isolated from an adult who received the MenACWY meningococcal vaccine as a control. The chain uses TRBV6-5 and TRBJ2-1; D is ambiguous. The CDR3, as DNA: TGTGCCAGCAGTTACCGCGGACGAGAGCAGTTCTTC. It translates to CASSYRGREQFF.